Below are 27 T cell receptor beta chains sequenced from a single sample in a study of technical replicates of blood from a few donors. TCRdb's table, derived via immunoSEQ multiplex PCR, lists solely in-frame clones and lacks some. The data show 65,000 to 80,000 clones, 95% to 98% seen once. The sample was T cells isolated from PBMCs. These receptors originate from a human donor in good health.

The chain recombines TRBV2 with TRBJ2-1, with D possibly matching TRBD1 (6 bases). The V end lost 11 bases, the J end lost 9 bases, and 20 bases lay between the germline ends. From germline, CDR1 is SNHLY and CDR2 FYNNEI. The CDR3 totals 13 residues. CDR3 loop: CAASGDFSSEQFF. In nucleotides, the CDR3 is TGTGCCGCCTCAGGGGATTTCTCAAGTGAGCAGTTCTTC. The variable domain in full, completed from reference TRBV2 and TRBJ2-1, reads EPEVTQTPSHQVTQMGQEVILRCVPISNHLYFYWYRQILGQKVEFLVSFYNNEISEKSEIFDDQFSVERPDGSNFTLKIRSTKLEDSAMYFCAASGDFSSEQFFGPGTRLTVL.

V usage is TRBV6-4 and J usage is TRBJ1-2; 10 bases match TRBD1. V trimming: 0 bases; J trimming: 8 bases; junction bases outside the gene matches: 3. The germline CDR1 and CDR2 sequences are MRHNA and SNTAGT. This CDR3 is built from 14 residues. The chain's CDR3 is CASSDSDRGQGYTF. Written as DNA, the CDR3 is TGTGCCAGCAGTGACTCTGACAGGGGGCAGGGCTACACCTTC.

The V call is TRBV28, the J call TRBJ1-2; possible D gene TRBD1, 6 bases. The CDR3 runs to 13 residues. V lost 8 bases to trimming and J lost 5 bases, with 15 bases between them. Germline V lookup: CDR1 MDHEN, CDR2 SYDVKM. CDR3 coding DNA: TGTGCCAGCCAAAGGGGGGGGGAGTATGGCTACACCTTC. As protein: CASQRGGEYGYTF.

The chain has TRBV4-3 and TRBJ2-1; D gene ambiguous. CDR1 is LGHNA and CDR2 is YSLEER in the germline V gene. With 0 bases removed from V and 8 bases from J, the gap between germline ends came to 8 bases. There are 13 residues in the CDR3. The CDR3 reads CASSQDLRYEQFF. The CDR3 coding sequence is TGCGCCAGCAGCCAAGATCTGAGGTATGAGCAGTTCTTC.

The chain couples TRBV7-8 to TRBJ2-1; the match to TRBD2 covers 10 bases. Trimming cost V 3 bases and J 4 bases; bases outside gene matches: 3. The germline gives CDR1 SGHVS, CDR2 FQNEAQ. This CDR3 is 15 amino acids long. The CDR3 protein is CASSLSGRDYNEQFF. The CDR3 DNA sequence: TGTGCCAGCAGCTTGAGCGGGAGGGATTACAATGAGCAGTTCTTC.

The J gene is TRBJ2-1, the V gene TRBV7-3; TRBD1 agrees at 9 bases. The CDR3 extends over 12 amino acids. Trimming took 4 bases from V and 9 from J; bases not matched to a gene: 1. The germline V gene encodes CDR1 SGHTA and CDR2 FQGTGA. CDR3 DNA sequence: TGTGCCAGCAGCTCACAGGGGGCTGAGCAGTTCTTC. Translating it yields CASSSQGAEQFF. Filled out from reference TRBV7-3 and TRBJ2-1, the complete variable domain reads GAGVSQTPSNKVTEKGKYVELRCDPISGHTALYWYRQSLGQGPEFLIYFQGTGAADDSGLPNDRFFAVRPEGSVSTLKIQRTERGDSAVYLCASSSQGAEQFFGPGTRLTVL.

This clone was recorded only once. V usage is TRBV25-1 and J usage is TRBJ2-7; no reliable D call. The CDR3 has 11 amino acids. The V gene's germline CDR1 is MGHDK and CDR2 SYGVNS. V was trimmed by 5 bases and J by 5 bases, leaving 7 bases between them. Written as DNA, the CDR3 is TGTGCCAGCAGTCCCCGGGACGAGCAGTACTTC. Translated, it gives CASSPRDEQYF.

V and J are TRBV6-1 and TRBJ1-2, with 7 bases identical to TRBD1. From germline, CDR1 is MNHNS and CDR2 SASEGT. V trimming: 7 bases; J trimming: 7 bases; junction bases outside the gene matches: 6. This CDR3 is built from 12 residues. CDR3 amino acids: CASNTGVAGYTF. The CDR3 DNA reads as TGTGCCAGCAATACAGGGGTCGCTGGCTACACCTTC.

The chain uses TRBV7-3 and TRBJ2-3; 8 positions match TRBD1. CDR1 is SGHTA and CDR2 is FQGTGA in the germline V gene. This CDR3 region has 14 residues. V was clipped by 5 bases and J by 4 bases; unmatched bases: 5. The CDR3 DNA reads TGTGCCAGCAGCACGAACAGGGGGGCAGATACGCAGTATTTT. Translation gives CASSTNRGADTQYF.

The chain combines TRBV19 with TRBJ2-7, with D possibly TRBD2 on 5 matching bases. This CDR3 is built from 14 residues. Germline CDR1 is LNHDA and CDR2 is SQIVND (reference sequence). Trimming took off 8 bases at V and 2 bases at J, with 16 bases between the two ends. CDR3 loop: CASQAGYGPYEQYF. Here the CDR3 DNA reads TGTGCCAGTCAGGCGGGTTACGGACCCTACGAGCAGTACTTC. The full variable domain, in which reference TRBV19 and TRBJ2-7 provide the parts outside the CDR3, is DGGITQSPKYLFRKEGQNVTLSCEQNLNHDAMYWYRQDPGQGLRLIYYSQIVNDFQKGDIAEGYSVSREKKESFPLTVTSAQKNPTAFYLCASQAGYGPYEQYFGPGTRLTVT.

This rearrangement joins TRBV7-2 to TRBJ2-7; possibly TRBD1 for D (5 bases). The ends were cut back, 7 bases at V and 0 bases at J, with 13 bases in the middle. CDR1 and CDR2 (germline): SGHTA, FQGNSA. This CDR3 contains 14 residues. CDR3 sequence reads: CASTLKGNSYEQYF. The CDR3, as DNA: TGTGCCAGCACCCTAAAGGGGAACTCCTACGAGCAGTACTTC.

The V and J genes are TRBV7-9 and TRBJ2-7; tentative D call: TRBD2 (5 bases). The germline gives CDR1 SEHNR, CDR2 FQNEAQ (reference sequence). CDR3 length: 14 residues. Trimming pared 1 base from V and 2 bases from J, leaving 9 bases between. The CDR3 region has the DNA TGTGCCAGCAGCTTAGGAGGACTTACCTACGAGCAGTACTTC. Its protein product is CASSLGGLTYEQYF.

The chain joins TRBV19 to TRBJ1-2; D gene unclear. This CDR3 has 16 amino acids. The germline V and J ends were trimmed by 2 bases and 7 bases, with 20 bases remaining between them. Germline V gives CDR1 LNHDA, CDR2 SQIVND (reference sequence). CDR3 in DNA: TGTGCCAGTAGTATAACGGGAACGGGCGGCCTTATTGGCTACACCTTC. Encoded protein: CASSITGTGGLIGYTF.

The CDR3 protein is CASSPNRENYGYTF. The CDR3 bases are TGTGCCAGCTCACCAAACAGGGAAAACTATGGCTACACCTTC. The V gene is TRBV18, the J gene TRBJ1-2; D possibly corresponds to TRBD1 (6 bases). Germline V gene sequence: CDR1 KGHSH, CDR2 LQKENI. The V end lost 2 bases, the J end lost 2 bases, and 9 bases lay between the germline ends. The CDR3 is 14 amino acids.

As regards this clone: Other DNA sequences in the sample encode the same CDR3. The chain couples TRBV27 to TRBJ2-7; D gene uncertain. V lost 1 base and J 0 bases, leaving 4 bases between the germline ends. From germline, CDR1 is MNHEY and CDR2 SMNVEV (reference sequence). CDR3 size: 13 residues. The chain's CDR3 is CASSLYGSYEQYF. CDR3 in DNA: TGTGCCAGCAGTTTATACGGCTCCTACGAGCAGTACTTC.

CDR3 loop: CASSLGGVTEAFF. For the CDR3, the DNA is TGTGCCAGCAGTTTAGGGGGGGTCACTGAAGCTTTCTTT. The chain joins TRBV6-5 to TRBJ1-1; TRBD1 is a possible D gene (6 bases). The germline gives CDR1 MNHEY, CDR2 SVGAGI. The V end was cut by 4 bases, the J end by 4 bases, with 10 bases between. The CDR3 extends over 13 amino acids.

The DNA of the CDR3 is TGTGCCATTGGAGACTACGAGCAGTACTTC. Its protein product is CAIGDYEQYF. The chain links TRBV27 to TRBJ2-7; D unresolved. The ends were cut back, 10 bases at V and 3 bases at J, with 7 bases in the middle. Looked up from germline, CDR1 is MNHEY and CDR2 is SMNVEV (reference sequence). This CDR3 comprises 10 residues.

The V and J genes are TRBV18 and TRBJ2-7; 9 nucleotides align to TRBD1. CDR3 length: 13 residues. Germline trimming cut 8 bases from V and 3 bases from J; bases unmatched to any gene: 5. Germline V gives CDR1 KGHSH, CDR2 LQKENI. CDR3 DNA sequence: TGTGCCAGCGGCCGGGACAGGGTCTACGAGCAGTACTTC. Translating it yields CASGRDRVYEQYF.

This rearrangement joins TRBV15 to TRBJ1-1; 8 nucleotides match TRBD1. CDR3 length: 13 residues. Germline V lookup: CDR1 LNHNV, CDR2 YYDKDF (reference sequence). The J segment lost 5 bases and the V segment lost 6 bases, leaving 5 bases of the junction unmatched. The CDR3 DNA follows: TGTGCCACCAGGTTACAGGGGGGAACTGAAGCTTTCTTT. Protein: CATRLQGGTEAFF.

V gene TRBV10-3 combines with J gene TRBJ2-1; 12 nucleotides match TRBD2. CDR1 and CDR2 (germline): ENHRY, SYGVKD. The CDR3 has 16 amino acids. Trimming at V came to 8 bases and at J to 4 bases, leaving 9 bases not matched to a gene. The CDR3 spells CAIGGTSGSYYNEQFF. In DNA, the CDR3 is TGTGCCATCGGGGGGACTAGCGGGTCGTATTACAATGAGCAGTTCTTC.

The chain is built from TRBV5-6 and TRBJ2-3; D is perhaps TRBD1 (6 bases). Trimming left V 0 bases short and J 3 bases short, with 14 bases between. The CDR3 runs to 16 residues. Germline V gene sequence: CDR1 SGHDT, CDR2 YYEEEE. The CDR3 DNA reads as TGTGCCAGCAGCTTGGGGTTACAGGGCCGTACAGATACGCAGTATTTT. This sequence encodes CASSLGLQGRTDTQYF.

The genes are TRBV5-1 and TRBJ2-7; D possibly corresponds to TRBD1 (6 bases). The germline gives CDR1 SGHRS, CDR2 YFSETQ. The ends were cut back, 2 bases at V and 2 bases at J, with 8 bases in the middle. There are 13 residues in the CDR3. The CDR3 is CASSFEGAYEQYF. The CDR3 DNA reads as TGCGCCAGCAGCTTCGAGGGGGCCTACGAGCAGTACTTC. Full variable domain (remainder filled in from reference TRBV5-1 and TRBJ2-7): KAGVTQTPRYLIKTRGQQVTLSCSPISGHRSVSWYQQTPGQGLQFLFEYFSETQRNKGNFPGRFSGRQFSNSRSEMNVSTLELGDSALYLCASSFEGAYEQYFGPGTRLTVT.

The chain uses TRBV10-1 and TRBJ1-2, with TRBD1 matching over 8 bases. The CDR3 extends over 13 amino acids. The germline gives CDR1 WNHNN, CDR2 SYGVQD (reference sequence). The trim removed 4 bases at V and 2 bases at J, leaving 0 bases unmatched. The CDR3 is CASSGDRNYGYTF. Here the CDR3 DNA reads TGCGCCAGCAGTGGGGACAGGAACTATGGCTACACCTTC.

This clone was seen once. The chain links TRBV2 to TRBJ2-3, with TRBD2 identical over 7 bases. The CDR3 runs 16 residues. CDR1 and CDR2 from the germline V gene are SNHLY and FYNNEI. Trimming at V came to 2 bases and at J to 2 bases, leaving 7 bases not matched to a gene. CDR3 loop: CASSERASGTTDTQYF. Written as DNA, the CDR3 is TGTGCCAGCAGTGAACGGGCTAGCGGAACCACAGATACGCAGTATTTT.

The rearrangement uses TRBV9 and TRBJ2-1, with D possibly matching TRBD2 (5 bases). The V end was cut by 0 bases, the J end by 8 bases, with 15 bases between. The CDR3 totals 15 residues. Germline CDR1 SGDLS, CDR2 YYNGEE. In DNA, the CDR3 is TGTGCCAGCAGCGTAGGGCCTAGCCCACGCTATGAGCAGTTCTTC. As protein: CASSVGPSPRYEQFF. The variable domain in full, completed from reference TRBV9 and TRBJ2-1, reads DSGVTQTPKHLITATGQRVTLRCSPRSGDLSVYWYQQSLDQGLQFLIQYYNGEERAKGNILERFSAQQFPDLHSELNLSSLELGDSALYFCASSVGPSPRYEQFFGPGTRLTVL.

The chain recombines TRBV5-5 with TRBJ1-1; D gene unclear. The CDR3 runs to 12 residues. From germline, CDR1 is SGHKS and CDR2 YYEKEE (reference sequence). The V and J ends lost 4 bases and 3 bases respectively, with 7 bases between them. The CDR3 region is CASSHTDTEAFF. CDR3 bases: TGTGCCAGCAGCCACACCGACACTGAAGCTTTCTTT.

The rearrangement joins TRBV20-1 to TRBJ1-1, with 9 bases identical to TRBD1. This CDR3 has 10 residues. Germline CDR1 is DFQATT and CDR2 is SNEGSKA (reference sequence). The CDR3 region is CRTGGTEAFF. The DNA for the CDR3 is TGCAGGACAGGGGGCACTGAAGCTTTCTTT.